These T cell receptor beta chains were read from a single sample in a study of CD8 T cells in Susac syndrome. From the immunoSEQ multiplex PCR reads, TCRdb called clonotypes with MiXCR, one entry per CDR3 protein. In the table there are about 150,000 distinct CDR3 sequences, approximately 95% of which are singletons. The material sequenced was CD4+ T cells from PBMCs. These receptors originate from a human donor with Susac syndrome. Both conserved end residues are part of each CDR3. The D gene is left open where the match is weak. Not every row has a clone size; where given, it reads once, few, many or a size class.

.,15,TRBV4-2,.,TRBJ2-7,CASSQDETASYEQYF,TGTGCCAGCAGCCAAGATGAGACAGCCTCCTACGAGCAGTACTTC
.,11,TRBV6-5,.,TRBJ2-7,CASSTVYEQYF,TGTGCCAGCAGTACAGTCTACGAGCAGTACTTC
TRBD1,14,TRBV29-1,.,TRBJ2-5,CSVGTGTGRETQYF,TGCAGCGTTGGGACCGGGACAGGGCGAGAGACCCAGTACTTC
.,13,TRBV5-1,.,TRBJ2-5,CASSSTLSETQYF,TGCGCCAGCAGCTCGACTCTTTCAGAGACCCAGTACTTC
.,17,TRBV15,.,TRBJ1-2,CATSRDQGRGANYGYTF,TGTGCCACCAGCAGAGATCAAGGGAGAGGGGCTAACTATGGCTACACCTTC
TRBD1,17,TRBV2,.,TRBJ1-6,CASNFDRGRAINSPLHF,TGTGCCAGCAACTTCGACAGGGGTCGGGCCATCAATTCACCCCTCCACTTT
.,13,TRBV20-1,.,TRBJ1-1,CSARETGKSEAFF,TGCAGTGCTAGAGAAACAGGCAAATCTGAAGCTTTCTTT
.,15,TRBV12-3/TRBV12-4,.,TRBJ1-1,CASSLLRSANTEAFF,TGTGCCAGCAGTTTGTTAAGGTCGGCGAACACTGAAGCTTTCTTT
.,15,TRBV9,once,TRBJ2-5,CASSVEGSTGETQYF,TGTGCCAGCAGCGTAGAAGGCTCAACGGGGGAGACCCAGTACTTC
.,14,TRBV29-1,.,TRBJ2-7,CSVERAGNPYEQYF,TGCAGCGTCGAGCGGGCCGGCAATCCCTACGAGCAGTACTTC
.,14,TRBV12-3/TRBV12-4,.,TRBJ1-1,CASSPSTGRAEAFF,TGTGCCAGCAGCCCCTCGACAGGTCGAGCTGAAGCTTTCTTT
TRBD1,14,TRBV6-2/TRBV6-3,.,TRBJ1-1,CASSYQGAPGEAFF,TGTGCCAGCAGTTACCAGGGGGCGCCGGGTGAAGCTTTCTTT
TRBD1,18,TRBV7-2,few,TRBJ1-1,CASSLADGTVGKNTEAFF,TGTGCCAGCAGCTTAGCCGATGGGACAGTCGGAAAAAACACTGAAGCTTTCTTT
.,13,TRBV4-3,once,TRBJ2-2,CASSQARAGELFF,TGCGCCAGCAGCCAAGCGAGGGCCGGGGAGCTGTTTTTT
TRBD1,15,TRBV5-6,.,TRBJ2-7,CASSLVGQRGYEQYF,TGTGCCAGCAGCTTGGTGGGACAGAGAGGATACGAGCAGTACTTC
.,15,TRBV20-1,.,TRBJ2-6,CSARDRGSGANVLTF,TGCAGTGCTAGAGATCGAGGCTCTGGGGCCAACGTCCTGACTTTC
.,15,TRBV7-8,.,TRBJ1-2,CASSLEDPGVYGYTF,TGTGCCAGCAGCTTAGAGGACCCGGGTGTGTATGGCTACACCTTC
.,15,TRBV20-1,.,TRBJ2-3,CSARPPAGFTDTQYF,TGCAGTGCTAGACCGCCGGCTGGCTTCACAGATACGCAGTATTTT
TRBD1,15,TRBV24-1,once,TRBJ2-1,CATSDRGQQHNEQFF,TGTGCCACCAGTGATAGGGGACAGCAACACAATGAGCAGTTCTTC
.,14,TRBV19,.,TRBJ2-5,CASSAHREQETQYF,TGTGCCAGTAGTGCCCACAGGGAACAAGAGACCCAGTACTTC
.,12,TRBV29-1,.,TRBJ1-2,CSVERGLVGYTF,TGCAGCGTTGAGAGGGGTTTGGTTGGCTACACCTTC
.,12,TRBV7-3,.,TRBJ2-1,CALRGSVGEQFF,TGTGCCTTGCGGGGTTCTGTGGGTGAGCAGTTCTTC
TRBD1,14,TRBV19,once,TRBJ1-5,CASRRQGAGQPQHF,TGTGCCAGTAGACGACAGGGGGCCGGTCAGCCCCAGCATTTT
.,16,TRBV5-4,.,TRBJ2-7,CASSSGQEGPPYEQYF,TGTGCCAGCAGCTCCGGACAGGAGGGACCCCCCTACGAGCAGTACTTC
TRBD2,14,TRBV12-3/TRBV12-4,.,TRBJ2-7,CASSLSGGRPEQYF,TGTGCCAGCAGTTTAAGCGGGGGGCGCCCCGAGCAGTACTTC
.,13,TRBV3-1,once,TRBJ2-7,CASSRDSPHEQYF,TGTGCCAGCAGCCGGGACTCCCCCCACGAGCAGTACTTC
.,17,TRBV5-1,.,TRBJ1-5,CASSLGLTREGNQPQHF,TGCGCCAGCAGCTTGGGTCTGACCCGGGAAGGCAATCAGCCCCAGCATTTT
.,14,TRBV18,.,TRBJ2-3,CASSPPEVADTQYF,TGTGCCAGCTCACCACCGGAAGTGGCAGATACGCAGTATTTT
.,15,TRBV25-1,.,TRBJ1-1,CASRFQRGVNTEAFF,TGTGCCAGCAGATTCCAAAGGGGGGTGAACACTGAAGCTTTCTTT
.,12,TRBV29-1,few,TRBJ2-7,CSAAGHSYEQYF,TGCAGCGCCGCCGGCCACTCCTACGAGCAGTACTTC
.,13,TRBV27,.,TRBJ2-2,CASSYKASGELFF,TGTGCCAGCAGTTACAAGGCGTCCGGGGAGCTGTTTTTT
TRBD2,14,TRBV19,.,TRBJ2-1,CASSILAGKGEQFF,TGTGCCAGTAGTATACTAGCGGGGAAGGGGGAGCAGTTCTTC
.,16,TRBV15,.,TRBJ1-2,CATSRDVRLSGNGYTF,TGTGCCACCAGCAGAGATGTAAGGTTATCAGGCAATGGCTACACCTTC
.,14,TRBV14,.,TRBJ2-7,CASSQIRGPYEQYF,TGTGCCAGCAGCCAAATTCGGGGACCCTACGAGCAGTACTTC
.,13,TRBV4-3,once,TRBJ2-7,CASSRGFDYEQYF,TGCGCCAGCAGCCGGGGATTCGACTACGAGCAGTACTTC
TRBD2,16,TRBV18,.,TRBJ2-1,CASSSTGSGGYNEQFF,TGTGCCAGCTCATCCACAGGCAGCGGGGGTTACAATGAGCAGTTCTTC
TRBD1,16,TRBV4-1,.,TRBJ2-7,CASSQGQGANPYEQYF,TGCGCCAGCAGCCAAGGACAGGGGGCGAACCCCTACGAGCAGTACTTC
TRBD2,14,TRBV10-2,.,TRBJ2-1,CASRVLAGGQEQFF,TGCGCCAGCAGAGTACTAGCGGGGGGGCAAGAGCAGTTCTTC
TRBD1,14,TRBV5-1,.,TRBJ2-7,CASSSGQGAGEQYF,TGCGCCAGCAGCTCGGGACAGGGGGCCGGCGAGCAGTACTTC
.,11,TRBV20-1,.,TRBJ2-3,CSAVVTDTQYF,TGCAGTGCTGTGGTGACAGATACGCAGTATTTT
TRBD1,16,TRBV12-3/TRBV12-4,.,TRBJ2-5,CASSFSRGQGAQFQYF,TGTGCCAGCAGTTTTTCCCGAGGACAGGGGGCCCAGTTCCAGTACTTC
.,12,TRBV29-1,.,TRBJ1-1,CSVEDPGLEAFF,TGCAGCGTTGAAGACCCGGGACTCGAAGCTTTCTTT
.,14,TRBV25-1,.,TRBJ2-4,CASSDFDSKNIQYF,TGTGCCAGCAGTGATTTTGACTCCAAAAACATTCAGTACTTC
.,14,TRBV18,.,TRBJ1-1,CASSPRDPNTEAFF,TGTGCCAGCTCACCAAGGGACCCGAACACTGAAGCTTTCTTT
.,15,TRBV27,.,TRBJ2-6,CASSLAGPGANVLTF,TGTGCCAGCAGTTTAGCGGGGCCAGGGGCCAACGTCCTGACTTTC